The entry that follows covers one TCR beta chain sequence. The data are from a study of blood T cell repertoires in COVID-19. V lost 6 bases, J lost 3 bases, and 3 bases stayed unmatched. The germline V gene has CDR1 SNHLY and CDR2 FYNNEI. The CDR3 contains 14 residues. Measured with immunoSEQ multiplex PCR; TCRdb has only the in-frame clones, and not every one. The sample holds 150,000 to 200,000 clones, roughly 89% seen once. The J gene is TRBJ1-1, the V gene TRBV2, with 11 bases aligning to TRBD1. The source of this sequence is a human donor in a cohort sampled during active COVID-19. What was sequenced was peripheral blood. The CDR3 region is CASRRGQGDTEAFF. CDR3 sequence (DNA): TGTGCCAGCAGGAGGGGACAGGGGGACACTGAAGCTTTCTTT.